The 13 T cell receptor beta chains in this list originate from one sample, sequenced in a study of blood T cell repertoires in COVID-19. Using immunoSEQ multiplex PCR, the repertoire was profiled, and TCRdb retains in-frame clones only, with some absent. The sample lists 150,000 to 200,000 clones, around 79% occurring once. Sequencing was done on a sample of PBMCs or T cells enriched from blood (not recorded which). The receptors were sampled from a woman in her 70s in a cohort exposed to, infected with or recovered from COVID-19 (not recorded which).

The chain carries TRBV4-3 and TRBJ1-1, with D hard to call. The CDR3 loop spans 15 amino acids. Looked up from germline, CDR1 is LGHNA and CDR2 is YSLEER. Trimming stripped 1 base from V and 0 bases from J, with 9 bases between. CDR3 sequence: CASSQGGYMNTEAFF. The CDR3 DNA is TGCGCCAGCAGCCAAGGCGGTTACATGAACACTGAAGCTTTCTTT.

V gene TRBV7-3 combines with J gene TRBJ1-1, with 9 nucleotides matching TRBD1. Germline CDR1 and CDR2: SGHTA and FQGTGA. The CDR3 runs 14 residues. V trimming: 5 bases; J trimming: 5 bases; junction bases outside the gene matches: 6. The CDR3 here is CASSPDRGGTEAFF. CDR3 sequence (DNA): TGTGCCAGCAGCCCCGACAGGGGGGGGACTGAAGCTTTCTTT.

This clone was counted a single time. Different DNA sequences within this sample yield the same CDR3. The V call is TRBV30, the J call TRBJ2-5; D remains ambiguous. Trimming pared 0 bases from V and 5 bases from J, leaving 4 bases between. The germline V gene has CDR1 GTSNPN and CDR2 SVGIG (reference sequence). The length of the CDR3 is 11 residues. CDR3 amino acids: CAWSVLETQYF. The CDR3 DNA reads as TGTGCCTGGAGTGTTCTGGAGACCCAGTACTTC.

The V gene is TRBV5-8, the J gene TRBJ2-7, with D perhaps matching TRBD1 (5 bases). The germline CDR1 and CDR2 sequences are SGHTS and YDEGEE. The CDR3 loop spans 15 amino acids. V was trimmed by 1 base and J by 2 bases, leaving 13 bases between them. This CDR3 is CASSLYPGPTYEQYF. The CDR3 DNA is TGTGCCAGCAGCTTGTACCCAGGGCCTACCTACGAGCAGTACTTC.

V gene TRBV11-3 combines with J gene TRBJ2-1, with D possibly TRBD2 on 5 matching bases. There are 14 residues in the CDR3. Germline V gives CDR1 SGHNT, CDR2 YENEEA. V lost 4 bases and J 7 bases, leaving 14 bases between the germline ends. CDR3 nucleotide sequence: TGTGCCAGCAGCTCAAAACCCGGGAAGAATGAGCAGTTCTTC. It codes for CASSSKPGKNEQFF.

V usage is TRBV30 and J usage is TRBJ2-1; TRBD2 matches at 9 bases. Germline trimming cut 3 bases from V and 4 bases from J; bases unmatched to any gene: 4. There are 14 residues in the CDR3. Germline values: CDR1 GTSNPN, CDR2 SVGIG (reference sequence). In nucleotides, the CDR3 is TGTGCCTGGAGCCATGGACTAGCGTACAATGAGCAGTTCTTC. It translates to CAWSHGLAYNEQFF. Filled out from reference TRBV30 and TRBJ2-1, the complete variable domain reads SQTIHQWPATLVQPVGSPLSLECTVEGTSNPNLYWYRQAAGRGLQLLFYSVGIGQISSEVPQNLSASRPQDRQFILSSKKLLLSDSGFYLCAWSHGLAYNEQFFGPGTRLTVL.

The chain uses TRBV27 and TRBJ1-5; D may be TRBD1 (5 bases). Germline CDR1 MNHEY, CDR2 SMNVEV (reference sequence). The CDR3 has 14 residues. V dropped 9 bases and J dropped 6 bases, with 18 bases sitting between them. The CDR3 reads CARKGGVGVQPQHF. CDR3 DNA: TGTGCCAGAAAGGGAGGGGTCGGGGTTCAGCCCCAGCATTTT.

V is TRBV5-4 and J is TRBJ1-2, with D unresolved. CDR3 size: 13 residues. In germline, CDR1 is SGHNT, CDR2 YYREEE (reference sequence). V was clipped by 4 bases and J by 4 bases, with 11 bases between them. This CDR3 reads CASSPARGYGYTF. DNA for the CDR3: TGTGCCAGCAGCCCCGCCCGGGGCTATGGCTACACCTTC.

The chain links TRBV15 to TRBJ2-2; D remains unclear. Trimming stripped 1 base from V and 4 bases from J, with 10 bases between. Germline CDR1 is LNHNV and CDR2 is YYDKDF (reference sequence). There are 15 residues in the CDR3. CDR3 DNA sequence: TGTGCCACCAGCAGAGGTCTAGAAACCACCGGGGAGCTGTTTTTT. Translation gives CATSRGLETTGELFF. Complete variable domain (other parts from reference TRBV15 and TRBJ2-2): DAMVIQNPRYQVTQFGKPVTLSCSQTLNHNVMYWYQQKSSQAPKLLFHYYDKDFNNEADTPDNFQSRRPNTSFCFLDIRSPGLGDTAMYLCATSRGLETTGELFFGEGSRLTVL.

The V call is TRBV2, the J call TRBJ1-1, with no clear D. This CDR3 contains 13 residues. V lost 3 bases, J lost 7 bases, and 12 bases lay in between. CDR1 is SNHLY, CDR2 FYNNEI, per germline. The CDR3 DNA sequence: TGTGCCAGCAGTGAGAGTGGTGAGGGTGAAGCTTTCTTT. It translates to CASSESGEGEAFF.

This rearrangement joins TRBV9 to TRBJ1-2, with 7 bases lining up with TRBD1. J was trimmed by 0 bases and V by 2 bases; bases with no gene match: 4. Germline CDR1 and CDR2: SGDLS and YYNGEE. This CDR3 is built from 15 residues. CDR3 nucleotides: TGTGCCAGCAGCGTCCGGGACAGTGCTAACTATGGCTACACCTTC. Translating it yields CASSVRDSANYGYTF. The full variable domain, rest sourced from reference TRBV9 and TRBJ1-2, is DSGVTQTPKHLITATGQRVTLRCSPRSGDLSVYWYQQSLDQGLQFLIQYYNGEERAKGNILERFSAQQFPDLHSELNLSSLELGDSALYFCASSVRDSANYGYTFGSGTRLTVV.

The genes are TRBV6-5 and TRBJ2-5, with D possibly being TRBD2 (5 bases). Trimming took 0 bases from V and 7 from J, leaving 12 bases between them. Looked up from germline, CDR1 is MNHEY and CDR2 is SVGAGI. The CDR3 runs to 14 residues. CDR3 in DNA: TGTGCCAGCAGTTACTCCTCGATTGAGGGGACCCAGTACTTC. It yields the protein CASSYSSIEGTQYF.

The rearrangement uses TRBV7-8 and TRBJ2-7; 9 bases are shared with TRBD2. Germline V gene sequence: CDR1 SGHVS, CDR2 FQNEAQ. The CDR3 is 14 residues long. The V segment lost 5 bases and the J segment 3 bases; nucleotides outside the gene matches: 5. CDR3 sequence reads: CASSTLAGLYEQYF. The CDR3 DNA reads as TGTGCCAGCAGCACCCTAGCGGGACTCTACGAGCAGTACTTC.